This T cell receptor (beta chain) was sequenced in a study of cytomegalovirus exposure and HLA in healthy donors. PCR employed 60 Vbeta and 13 Jbeta primers. Measured with immunoSEQ multiplex PCR; TCRdb has only the in-frame clones, and not every one. The data show some 98,000 clones, with roughly three quarters seen just once and approximately 1.4% held by the top ten. A remark on this clone: Its antigen remains unidentified.

Germline V lookup: CDR1 KGHSH, CDR2 LQKENI. The CDR3 loop spans 12 amino acids. Notes on the study in general: Presence/absence analyses assumed roughly uniform sequencing depth across donors.

The V call is TRBV18, the J call TRBJ2-5; tentative D call: TRBD1 (5 bases). The J call may be mistaken, given a closer DNA end match to TRBJ2-7. This clonotype was obtained from a man between 35 and 55 years old in good health and CMV-seronegative. Sequenced input: PBMCs. The CDR3 is CASSPTVYEQYF. The DNA of the CDR3 is TGTGCCAGCTCGCCGACAGTCTACGAGCAGTACTTC.